One and the same sample provided the 6 T cell receptor beta chains below, sequenced in a study of blood T cell repertoires in COVID-19. Method: immunoSEQ multiplex PCR; TCRdb's copy keeps in-frame clones and lacks some. The sample lists some 86,000 clones; under 90% were seen once. Sequencing was carried out using peripheral blood. The receptors come from a woman in her sixties or seventies with acute or convalescent COVID-19.

There are a few counts of this clone. The chain is built from TRBV12-3 or TRBV12-4 and TRBJ1-2, with 7 bases identical to TRBD1. The CDR3 is 13 amino acids. V lost 7 bases, J lost 8 bases, and 10 bases stayed unmatched. In nucleotides, the CDR3 is TGTGCCAGCACCGACGGGACAGTTTCCGGCTACACCTTC. Translating it yields CASTDGTVSGYTF.

The chain couples TRBV27 to TRBJ1-5, with 7 bases that match TRBD1. The CDR3 consists of 16 residues. Unmatched junction bases numbered 12, after V lost 4 bases and J lost 6 bases. Germline V gene data show CDR1 as MNHEY and CDR2 as SMNVEV (reference sequence). The CDR3: CASSSQGFQVVQPQHF. CDR3 coding DNA: TGTGCCAGCAGTTCACAGGGGTTTCAGGTTGTTCAGCCCCAGCATTTT.

The V and J genes are TRBV12-3 or TRBV12-4 and TRBJ2-1; D may be TRBD2 (7 bases). This CDR3 has 13 residues. V lost 7 bases and J lost 9, with 16 bases in between. This chain's CDR3 is CASTVAGAGEQFF. The CDR3 coding sequence is TGTGCCAGCACGGTCGCGGGGGCCGGTGAGCAGTTCTTC.

The gene calls are TRBV4-3 and TRBJ1-1; no clear D. Trimming removed 0 bases at V and 2 bases at J, with 13 bases between. This CDR3 has 16 amino acids. Germline V gene data show CDR1 as LGHNA and CDR2 as YSLEER. This CDR3 reads CASSQDPGLDNTEAFF. The CDR3 DNA reads TGCGCCAGCAGCCAAGATCCCGGTCTCGATAACACTGAAGCTTTCTTT.

The chain links TRBV7-2 to TRBJ2-3; 11 bases match TRBD1. This CDR3 has 14 residues. The junction had 0 bases not matched to a gene; V was cut back by 4 bases and J by 3 bases. The germline V gene encodes CDR1 SGHTA and CDR2 FQGNSA. The CDR3 DNA is TGTGCCAGCAGCTGGGACAGGGGGACAGATACGCAGTATTTT. The encoded protein is CASSWDRGTDTQYF.

The chain uses TRBV13 and TRBJ1-3, with D possibly matching TRBD1 (6 bases). Trimming left V 8 bases short and J 3 bases short, with 20 bases between. The germline CDR1 and CDR2 sequences are PRHDT and FYEKMQ (reference sequence). This CDR3 contains 16 residues. CDR3 in DNA: TGTGCCAGCCGTCATTTGGGTCAGGGGATTGGAAACACCATATATTTT. Translating it yields CASRHLGQGIGNTIYF. Based on the CDR3 plus reference TRBV13 and TRBJ1-3, the full variable domain is AAGVIQSPRHLIKEKRETATLKCYPIPRHDTVYWYQQGPGQDPQFLISFYEKMQSDKGSIPDRFSAQQFSDYHSELNMSSLELGDSALYFCASRHLGQGIGNTIYFGEGSWLTVV.